Shown below are 4 T cell receptor beta chains from a single sample sequenced in a study of regulatory T cells in long-lasting Graves disease (dated by TCRdb to the early 2020s). Libraries were made using multiplex PCR. Data came from an Illumina HiSeq 4000. iRepertoire HTBI primers and Arm-PCR amplification of CDR3 regions were used to construct TCR beta libraries. TCRdb trimmed public reads at Q25 via fastp, called clones via MiXCR and kept in-frame beta chains. Each CDR3 protein appears once, grouped with its most common genes and DNA. This sample comprises some 370,000 distinct CDR3 sequences, less than 25% of them detected only once. The leading ten clones occupy roughly 20% of the sample. The sample's time point label, decoded: persistent/refractory GD, antithyroid drugs over 5 years with positive TRAb. RNA was extracted from PBMCs in TRIzol for both TCR sequencing and RNA sequencing. This sample comprised peripheral blood mononuclear cells (PBMCs), obtained when the disease was refractory, from a patient treated with antithyroid drugs. The receptor set was obtained from a female donor with Graves disease.

This clonotype was found many times. The rearrangement links TRBV7-2 to TRBJ1-1; D call uncertain. Trimming stripped 5 bases from V and 0 bases from J, with 13 bases between. The CDR3 is 15 residues long. Germline V gives CDR1 SGHTA, CDR2 FQGNSA. The CDR3 coding sequence is TGTGCCAGCAGCCGTCAGGCAGGAATGAACACTGAAGCTTTCTTT. The encoded protein is CASSRQAGMNTEAFF.

The rearrangement links TRBV12-3 or TRBV12-4 to TRBJ2-1; 7 nucleotides line up with TRBD2. The V gene end was trimmed by 7 bases and the J gene end by 0 bases; junction bases not matched to a gene: 3. The CDR3 is 14 amino acids. CDR3 DNA: TGTGCCAGCACGGGACTAACCTCCTACAATGAGCAGTTCTTC. It codes for CASTGLTSYNEQFF.

This rearrangement joins TRBV5-4 to TRBJ2-5; 10 nucleotides agree with TRBD1. V trimming: 0 bases; J trimming: 11 bases; junction bases outside the gene matches: 7. Germline V gives CDR1 SGHNT, CDR2 YYREEE (reference sequence). CDR3 length equals 14 residues. The CDR3 reads CASSLGDRGVPQYF. CDR3 DNA sequence: TGTGCCAGCAGCTTGGGGGACAGGGGAGTTCCACAGTACTTC.

This clonotype was seen repeatedly, ten times or more. The chain carries TRBV15 and TRBJ2-2, with 11 bases identical to TRBD2. CDR3 size: 16 residues. CDR1 and CDR2 from the germline V gene are LNHNV and YYDKDF (reference sequence). V gave up 4 bases and J gave up 6 bases; unmatched junction bases: 7. The CDR3 protein is CATSTTLAGVPGELFF. CDR3 in DNA: TGTGCCACCAGCACCACACTAGCGGGAGTGCCCGGGGAGCTGTTTTTT.